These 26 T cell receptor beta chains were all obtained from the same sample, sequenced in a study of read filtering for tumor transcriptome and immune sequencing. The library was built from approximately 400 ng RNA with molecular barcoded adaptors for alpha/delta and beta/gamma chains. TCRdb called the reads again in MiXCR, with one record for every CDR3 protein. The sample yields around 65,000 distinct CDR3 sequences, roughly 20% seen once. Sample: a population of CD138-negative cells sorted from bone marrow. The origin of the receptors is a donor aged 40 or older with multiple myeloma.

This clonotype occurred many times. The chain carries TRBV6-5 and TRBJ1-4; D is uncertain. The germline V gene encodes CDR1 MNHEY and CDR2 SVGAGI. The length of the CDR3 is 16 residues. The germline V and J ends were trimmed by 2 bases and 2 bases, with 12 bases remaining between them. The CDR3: CASSYRRFLTNEKLFF. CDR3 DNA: TGTGCCAGCAGTTACCGTCGTTTCCTCACTAATGAAAAACTGTTTTTT.

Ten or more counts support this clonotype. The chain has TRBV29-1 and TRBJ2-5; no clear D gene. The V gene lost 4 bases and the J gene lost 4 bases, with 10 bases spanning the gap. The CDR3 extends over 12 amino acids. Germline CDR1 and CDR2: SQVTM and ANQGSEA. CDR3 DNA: TGCAGCGTTGTAAGTGTGGGAGAGACCCAGTACTTC. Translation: CSVVSVGETQYF.

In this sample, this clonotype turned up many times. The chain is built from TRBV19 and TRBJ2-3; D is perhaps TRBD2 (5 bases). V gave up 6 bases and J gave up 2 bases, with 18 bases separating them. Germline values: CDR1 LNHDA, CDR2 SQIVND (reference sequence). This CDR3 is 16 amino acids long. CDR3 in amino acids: CASRTGPTKNTDTQYF. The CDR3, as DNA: TGTGCCAGTAGGACGGGCCCGACTAAAAACACAGATACGCAGTATTTT.

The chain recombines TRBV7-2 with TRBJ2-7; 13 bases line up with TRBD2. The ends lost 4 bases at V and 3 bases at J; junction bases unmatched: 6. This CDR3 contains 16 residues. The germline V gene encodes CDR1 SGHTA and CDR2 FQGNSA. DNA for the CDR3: TGTGCCAGCAGCTCGCCGACTAGCGGGAGGATCTACGAGCAGTACTTC. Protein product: CASSSPTSGRIYEQYF.

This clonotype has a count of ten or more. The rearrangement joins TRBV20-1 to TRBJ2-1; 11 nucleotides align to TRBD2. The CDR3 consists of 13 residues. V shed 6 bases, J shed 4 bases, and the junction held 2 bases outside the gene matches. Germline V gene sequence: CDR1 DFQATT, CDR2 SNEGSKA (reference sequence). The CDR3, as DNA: TGCAGTGCAGGGACTAGCGGATACAATGAGCAGTTCTTC. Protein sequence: CSAGTSGYNEQFF.

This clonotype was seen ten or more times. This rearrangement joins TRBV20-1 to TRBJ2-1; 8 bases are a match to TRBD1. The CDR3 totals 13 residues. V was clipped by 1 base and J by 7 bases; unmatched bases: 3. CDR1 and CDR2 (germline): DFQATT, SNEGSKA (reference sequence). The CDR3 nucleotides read TGCAGTGCTAGAGGACAGGGGAGGAATGAGCAGTTCTTC. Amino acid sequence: CSARGQGRNEQFF.

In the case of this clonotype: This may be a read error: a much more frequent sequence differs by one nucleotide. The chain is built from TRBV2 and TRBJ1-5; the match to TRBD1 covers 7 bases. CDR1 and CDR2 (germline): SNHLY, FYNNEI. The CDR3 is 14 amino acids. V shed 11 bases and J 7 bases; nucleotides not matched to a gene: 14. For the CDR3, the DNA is TGTGCCGGCAATAGGGAGGGGGCTCGGCAGCCCCAGCATTTT. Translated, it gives CAGNREGARQPQHF.

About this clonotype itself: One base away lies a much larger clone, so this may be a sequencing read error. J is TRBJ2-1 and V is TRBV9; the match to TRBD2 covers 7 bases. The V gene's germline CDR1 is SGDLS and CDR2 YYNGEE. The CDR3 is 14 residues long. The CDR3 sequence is CASSVAGDYNGQFF. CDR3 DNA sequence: TGTGCCAGCAGCGTGGCGGGGGACTACAATGGGCAGTTCTTC.

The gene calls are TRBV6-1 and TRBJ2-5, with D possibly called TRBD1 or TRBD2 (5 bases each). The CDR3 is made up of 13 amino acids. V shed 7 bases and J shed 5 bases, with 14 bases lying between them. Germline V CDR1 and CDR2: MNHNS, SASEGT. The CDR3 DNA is TGTGCCAGCACCAGGGACCAGATGGAGACCCAGTACTTC. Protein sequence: CASTRDQMETQYF.

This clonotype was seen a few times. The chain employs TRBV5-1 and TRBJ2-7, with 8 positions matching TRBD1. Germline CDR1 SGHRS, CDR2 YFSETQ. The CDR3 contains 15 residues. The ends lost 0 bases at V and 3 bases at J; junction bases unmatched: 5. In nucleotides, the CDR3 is TGCGCCAGCAGCTTGGCCCCCGGACAGGGCTACGAGCAGTACTTC. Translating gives CASSLAPGQGYEQYF. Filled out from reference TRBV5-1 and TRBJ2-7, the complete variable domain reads KAGVTQTPRYLIKTRGQQVTLSCSPISGHRSVSWYQQTPGQGLQFLFEYFSETQRNKGNFPGRFSGRQFSNSRSEMNVSTLELGDSALYLCASSLAPGQGYEQYFGPGTRLTVT.

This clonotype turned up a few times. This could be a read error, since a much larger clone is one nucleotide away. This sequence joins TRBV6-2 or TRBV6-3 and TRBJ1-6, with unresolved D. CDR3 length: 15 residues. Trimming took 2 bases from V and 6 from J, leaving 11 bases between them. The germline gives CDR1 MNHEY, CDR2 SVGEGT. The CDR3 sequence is CASSYGGLANSPLHF. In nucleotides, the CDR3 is TGTGCCAGCAGTTACGGAGGACTGGCTAATTCACCCCTCCACTTT.

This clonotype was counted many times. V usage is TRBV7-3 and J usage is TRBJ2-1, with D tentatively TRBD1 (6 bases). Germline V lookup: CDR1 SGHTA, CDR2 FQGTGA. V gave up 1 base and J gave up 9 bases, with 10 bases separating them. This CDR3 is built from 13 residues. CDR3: CASSLMVGAEQFF. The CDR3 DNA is TGTGCCAGCAGCTTAATGGTGGGGGCTGAGCAGTTCTTC. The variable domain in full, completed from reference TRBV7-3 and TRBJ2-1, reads GAGVSQTPSNKVTEKGKYVELRCDPISGHTALYWYRQSLGQGPEFLIYFQGTGAADDSGLPNDRFFAVRPEGSVSTLKIQRTERGDSAVYLCASSLMVGAEQFFGPGTRLTVL.

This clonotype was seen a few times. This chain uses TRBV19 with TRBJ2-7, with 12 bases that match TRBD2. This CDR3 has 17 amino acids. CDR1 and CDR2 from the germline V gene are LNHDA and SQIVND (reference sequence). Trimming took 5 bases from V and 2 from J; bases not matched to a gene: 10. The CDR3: CASSFRGLAGRAYEQYF. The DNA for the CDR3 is TGTGCCAGTAGTTTTAGAGGACTAGCGGGACGCGCCTACGAGCAGTACTTC.

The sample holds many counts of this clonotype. CDR3 in amino acids: CASSFRIPSTDTQYF. CDR3 sequence (DNA): TGTGCCAGCAGCTTCAGGATCCCATCCACAGATACGCAGTATTTT. The V gene is TRBV7-9, the J gene TRBJ2-3; D is ambiguous. Per germline, CDR1 SEHNR and CDR2 FQNEAQ (reference sequence). The V end lost 3 bases, the J end lost 2 bases, and 12 bases lay between the germline ends. The CDR3 spans 15 residues.

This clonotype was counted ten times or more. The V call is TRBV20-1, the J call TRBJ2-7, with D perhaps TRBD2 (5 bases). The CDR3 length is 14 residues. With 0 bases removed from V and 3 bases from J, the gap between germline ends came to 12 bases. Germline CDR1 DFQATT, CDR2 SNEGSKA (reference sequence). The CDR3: CSARDVGLNYEQYF. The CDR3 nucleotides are TGCAGTGCTAGAGATGTCGGACTCAACTACGAGCAGTACTTC.

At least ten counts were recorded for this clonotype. The chain's CDR3 is CASSLSRNTGELFF. The CDR3 bases are TGCGCCAGCAGCTTGAGCAGGAACACCGGGGAGCTGTTTTTT. This chain connects TRBV5-1 to TRBJ2-2; no definite D call. From germline, CDR1 is SGHRS and CDR2 YFSETQ. The length of the CDR3 is 14 residues. Trimming removed 1 base at V and 1 base at J, with 5 bases between.

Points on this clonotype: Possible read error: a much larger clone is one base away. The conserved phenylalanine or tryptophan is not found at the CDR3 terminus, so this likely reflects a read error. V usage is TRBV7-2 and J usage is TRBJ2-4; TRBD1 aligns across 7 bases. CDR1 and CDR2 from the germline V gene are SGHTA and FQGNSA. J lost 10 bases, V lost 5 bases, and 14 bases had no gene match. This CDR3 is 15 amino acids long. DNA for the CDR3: TGTGCCAGCAGCCAGGCGTCGGACAGGACAAAAATTCAGTACATC. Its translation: CASSQASDRTKIQYI.

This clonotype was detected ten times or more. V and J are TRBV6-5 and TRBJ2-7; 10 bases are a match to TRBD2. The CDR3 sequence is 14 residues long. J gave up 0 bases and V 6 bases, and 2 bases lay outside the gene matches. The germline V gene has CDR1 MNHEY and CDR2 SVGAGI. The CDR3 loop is CASSASGSSYEQYF. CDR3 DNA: TGTGCCAGCAGCGCTAGCGGGAGCTCCTACGAGCAGTACTTC.

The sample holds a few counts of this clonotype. DNA for the CDR3: TGTGCCATCAGTGAGCCCTATTCCTACGAGCAGTACTTC. Its protein is CAISEPYSYEQYF. The chain links TRBV10-3 to TRBJ2-7; D is ambiguous. CDR1 is ENHRY and CDR2 is SYGVKD in the germline V gene. V shed 2 bases and J shed 1 base, with 6 bases lying between them. The CDR3 is 13 amino acids.

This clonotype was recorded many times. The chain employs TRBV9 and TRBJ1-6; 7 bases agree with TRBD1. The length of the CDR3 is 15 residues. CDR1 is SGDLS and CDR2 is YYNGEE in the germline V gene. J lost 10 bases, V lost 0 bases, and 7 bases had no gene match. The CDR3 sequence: CASSVGGQQASPLHF. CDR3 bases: TGTGCCAGCAGCGTAGGGGGACAGCAAGCCTCACCCCTCCACTTT.

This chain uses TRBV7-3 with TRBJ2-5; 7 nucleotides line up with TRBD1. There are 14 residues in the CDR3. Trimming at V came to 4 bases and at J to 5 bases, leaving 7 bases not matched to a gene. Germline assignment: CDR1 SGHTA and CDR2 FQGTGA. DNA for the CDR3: TGTGCCAGCAGCTATGAGGGACAGCACGAGACCCAGTACTTC. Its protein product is CASSYEGQHETQYF. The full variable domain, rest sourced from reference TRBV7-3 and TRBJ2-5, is GAGVSQTPSNKVTEKGKYVELRCDPISGHTALYWYRQSLGQGPEFLIYFQGTGAADDSGLPNDRFFAVRPEGSVSTLKIQRTERGDSAVYLCASSYEGQHETQYFGPGTRLLVL.

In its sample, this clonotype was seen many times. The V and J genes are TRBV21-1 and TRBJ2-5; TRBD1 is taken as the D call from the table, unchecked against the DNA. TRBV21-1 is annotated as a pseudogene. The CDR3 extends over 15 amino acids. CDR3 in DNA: TGTGCCAGCAGCAAATGCGACAGGGCGGCGAAGACCCAGTACTTC. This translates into CASSKCDRAAKTQYF.

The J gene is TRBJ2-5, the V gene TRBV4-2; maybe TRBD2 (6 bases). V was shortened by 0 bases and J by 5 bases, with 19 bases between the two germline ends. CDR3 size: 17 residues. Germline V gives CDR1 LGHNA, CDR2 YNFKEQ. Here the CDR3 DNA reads TGTGCCAGCAGCCAAGATGAGGTCAGGAGGGGATGGGAGACCCAGTACTTC. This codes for CASSQDEVRRGWETQYF.

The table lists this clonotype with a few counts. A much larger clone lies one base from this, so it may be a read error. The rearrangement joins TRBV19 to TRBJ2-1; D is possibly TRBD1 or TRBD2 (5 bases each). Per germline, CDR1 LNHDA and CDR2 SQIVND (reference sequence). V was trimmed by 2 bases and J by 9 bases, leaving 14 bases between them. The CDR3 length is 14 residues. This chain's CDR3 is CASSISRADSEQFF. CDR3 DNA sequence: TGTGCCAGTAGTATATCGCGGGCAGACAGTGAGCAGTTCTTC. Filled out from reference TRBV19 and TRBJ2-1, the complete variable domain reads DGGITQSPKYLFRKEGQNVTLSCEQNLNHDAMYWYRQDPGQGLRLIYYSQIVNDFQKGDIAEGYSVSREKKESFPLTVTSAQKNPTAFYLCASSISRADSEQFFGPGTRLTVL.

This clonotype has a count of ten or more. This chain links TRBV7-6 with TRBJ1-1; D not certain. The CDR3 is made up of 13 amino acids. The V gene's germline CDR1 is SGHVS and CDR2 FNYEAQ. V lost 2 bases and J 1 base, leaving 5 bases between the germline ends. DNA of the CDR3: TGTGCCAGCAGCTTACGAGGGAACACTGAAGCTTTCTTT. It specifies CASSLRGNTEAFF.

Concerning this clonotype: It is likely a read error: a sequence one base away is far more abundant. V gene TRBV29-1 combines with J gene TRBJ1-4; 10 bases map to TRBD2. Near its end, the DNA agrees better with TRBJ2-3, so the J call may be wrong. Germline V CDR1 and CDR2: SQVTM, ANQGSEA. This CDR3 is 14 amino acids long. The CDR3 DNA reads TGCAGCGCCCGGACTAGCGGATTCACAAATACGCAGTATTTT. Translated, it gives CSARTSGFTNTQYF.